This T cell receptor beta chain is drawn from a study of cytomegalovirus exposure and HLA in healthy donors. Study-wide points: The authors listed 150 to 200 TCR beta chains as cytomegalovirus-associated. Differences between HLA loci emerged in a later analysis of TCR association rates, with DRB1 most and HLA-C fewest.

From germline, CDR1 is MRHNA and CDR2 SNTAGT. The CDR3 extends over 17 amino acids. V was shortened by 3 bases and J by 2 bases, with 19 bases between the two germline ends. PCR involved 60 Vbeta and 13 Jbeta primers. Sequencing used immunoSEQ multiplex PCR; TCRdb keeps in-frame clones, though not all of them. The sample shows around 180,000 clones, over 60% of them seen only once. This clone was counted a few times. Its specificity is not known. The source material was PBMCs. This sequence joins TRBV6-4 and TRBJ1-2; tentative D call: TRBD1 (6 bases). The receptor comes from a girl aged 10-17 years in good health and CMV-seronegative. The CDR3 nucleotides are TGTGCCAGCAGTGATATGACCGATAACCAGGGGAACTATGGCTACACCTTC. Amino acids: CASSDMTDNQGNYGYTF.